The rows below give T cell receptor beta chains drawn from one sample of a study of blood T cells in healthy people across ages. A single record per CDR3 protein comes from TCRdb applying MiXCR to the 5' RACE reads. The sample shows roughly 800,000 distinct CDR3 sequences, 20% to 30% of them seen only once. These data were also reused for a study on T cells of mothers and their children.

The specimen sequenced was blood. The receptors here all came from a boy younger than 18 in good health. Each CDR3 is given with its conserved first and last residue. D genes are given only for firm matches. Clone size is stated in some rows and not others, as once, few, many or a class when expanded.

cdr3_aa,cdr3_nt,v_call,clone_size,j_call,d_call
CASSLTGYPSNEKLFF,TGTGCCAGCAGCCTGACAGGGTACCCCTCAAATGAAAAACTGTTTTTT,TRBV7-9,.,TRBJ1-4,TRBD1
CASSEHMTGGPYEQYF,TGTGCCAGCAGTGAACATATGACAGGGGGGCCCTACGAGCAGTACTTC,TRBV2,few,TRBJ2-7,TRBD1
CASSLRFGGGPGSYNEQFF,TGTGCCAGCAGCCTTAGGTTCGGGGGGGGCCCTGGCTCCTACAATGAGCAGTTCTTC,TRBV13,.,TRBJ2-1,TRBD2
CSVVLENTEAFF,TGCAGCGTTGTATTGGAGAACACTGAAGCTTTCTTT,TRBV29-1,few,TRBJ1-1,.
CAISSPGQGDTEAFF,TGTGCCATCAGTAGCCCGGGACAGGGGGACACTGAAGCTTTCTTT,TRBV10-3,few,TRBJ1-1,TRBD1
CSAREGTAFGGYTF,TGCAGTGCTAGAGAGGGGACGGCCTTTGGAGGCTACACCTTC,TRBV20-1,.,TRBJ1-2,.
CASSDRGGIYEQYF,TGTGCCAGCAGTGACAGGGGAGGGATCTACGAGCAGTACTTC,TRBV6-1,.,TRBJ2-7,.
CASSYNGAGPFNEQFF,TGTGCCAGCAGTTACAATGGAGCGGGGCCCTTCAATGAGCAGTTCTTC,TRBV6-5,.,TRBJ2-1,TRBD2
CASSENPGQGDKNIQYF,TGTGCCAGCAGTGAAAACCCGGGACAGGGGGACAAAAACATTCAGTACTTC,TRBV6-1,.,TRBJ2-4,TRBD1
CASSQEADTQYF,TGTGCCAGCAGCCAAGAAGCAGATACGCAGTATTTT,TRBV3-1,.,TRBJ2-3,.
CSVAGTGSTYEQYF,TGCAGCGTTGCCGGGACAGGGTCGACCTACGAGCAGTACTTC,TRBV29-1,.,TRBJ2-7,TRBD1
CASSKGLAVYEQYF,TGTGCCAGCAGTAAGGGACTAGCGGTCTACGAGCAGTACTTC,TRBV9,.,TRBJ2-7,TRBD2
CASSADSEVRSTDTQYF,TGTGCCAGCAGCGCCGACTCAGAAGTTCGAAGCACAGATACGCAGTATTTT,TRBV9,.,TRBJ2-3,.
CASSVEGPSSTDTQYF,TGTGCCAGCAGCGTAGAAGGTCCCTCTAGCACAGATACGCAGTATTTT,TRBV9,once,TRBJ2-3,.
CASSVAGEAVGTEAFF,TGTGCCAGCAGCGTAGCAGGCGAGGCCGTCGGCACTGAAGCTTTCTTT,TRBV9,.,TRBJ1-1,.
CSVASRGRLNSPLHF,TGCAGCGTTGCCTCAAGGGGCAGGTTGAATTCACCCCTCCACTTT,TRBV29-1,few,TRBJ1-6,.
CATAPNGYGYTF,TGTGCCACCGCCCCGAACGGATATGGCTACACCTTC,TRBV10-3,.,TRBJ1-2,.
CASASNVAGGETQYF,TGTGCCAGCGCTAGTAATGTTGCGGGGGGTGAGACCCAGTACTTC,TRBV6-5,.,TRBJ2-5,TRBD2
CAWSVPQGAQYEQHF,TGTGCCTGGAGTGTACCACAGGGGGCTCAATACGAGCAGCACTTC,TRBV30,.,TRBJ2-7,TRBD1
CASSLAVGHTDTQYF,TGCGCCAGCAGCTTGGCCGTGGGCCACACAGATACGCAGTATTTT,TRBV5-1,.,TRBJ2-3,.
CASSLLDGDNSPLHF,TGTGCCAGCAGCCTCCTGGACGGGGATAATTCACCCCTCCACTTT,TRBV7-6,few,TRBJ1-6,.
CASSSGTNDYTF,TGTGCCAGCAGCTCCGGGACCAATGACTACACCTTC,TRBV7-3,.,TRBJ1-2,.
CASSFGAAPYEQYF,TGTGCCAGCAGCTTTGGGGCCGCCCCCTACGAGCAGTACTTC,TRBV7-2,.,TRBJ2-7,.
CASSDPGLVPVEQYF,TGTGCCAGCAGTGACCCGGGACTAGTCCCAGTAGAGCAGTACTTC,TRBV6-6,.,TRBJ2-7,TRBD2
CAISWDRPTEAFF,TGTGCCATCAGCTGGGACCGCCCCACTGAAGCTTTCTTT,TRBV10-3,few,TRBJ1-1,.
CASSQAPGQGTDEQFF,TGTGCCAGCAGCCAGGCTCCGGGACAGGGGACGGATGAGCAGTTCTTC,TRBV3-1,few,TRBJ2-1,TRBD1
CASSLIGSGFDYEQYF,TGTGCCAGCAGCTTAATTGGTTCAGGGTTCGACTACGAGCAGTACTTC,TRBV7-9,.,TRBJ2-7,.
CASSLGLGTDLAKNIQYF,TGCGCCAGCAGCTTGGGCCTCGGGACAGACTTAGCCAAAAACATTCAGTACTTC,TRBV5-1,.,TRBJ2-4,TRBD1